The 2 T cell receptor beta chains below all came from one sample that was sequenced in a study. TCRdb re-analysed the 5' RACE reads in MiXCR, keeping a single row per CDR3 protein. The sample lists some 44,000 distinct CDR3 sequences; around 20% were seen once. Cells sorted as Tregs were CD4+, CD25+ and CD127-/low. The source material was Tregs sorted from blood. Every receptor here comes from a female donor with breast cancer.

This chain joins TRBV7-3 and TRBJ2-2, with TRBD2 matching 7 bases. Germline CDR1 reads SGHTA; CDR2 reads FQGTGA. The junction had 5 bases not matched to a gene; V was cut back by 2 bases and J by 5 bases. This CDR3 region has 15 residues. CDR3 in DNA: TGTGCCAGCAGCTTAGGACTAGGAGGAACCGGGGAGCTGTTTTTT. Amino acid sequence: CASSLGLGGTGELFF.

This clonotype was found many times. This chain joins TRBV9 and TRBJ1-1; TRBD1 matches 8 bases. V lost 0 bases, J lost 3 bases, and 7 bases stayed unmatched. This CDR3 is 16 amino acids long. The germline V gene has CDR1 SGDLS and CDR2 YYNGEE. The CDR3 DNA sequence: TGTGCCAGCAGCGTAGTTTCAGGGGGCCGGGACACTGAAGCTTTCTTT. Its protein is CASSVVSGGRDTEAFF.